Shown below are 24 T cell receptor beta chains from a single sample sequenced in a study of blood T cell repertoires in COVID-19. Assay: immunoSEQ multiplex PCR; the TCRdb copy retains only in-frame clones and omits some. Of about 95,000 clones listed, roughly 80% are singletons. Sample: peripheral blood. Every receptor here comes from an elderly man with active or convalescent COVID-19.

There are a few counts of this clone. The chain carries TRBV11-2 and TRBJ2-3; D is possibly TRBD2 (5 bases). The CDR3 contains 14 residues. Germline V gene data show CDR1 as SGHAT and CDR2 as FQNNGV. V shed 0 bases and J shed 4 bases, with 8 bases lying between them. The CDR3 here is CASSLEAGADTQYF. CDR3 sequence (DNA): TGTGCCAGCAGCTTAGAGGCGGGTGCAGATACGCAGTATTTT.

V and J are TRBV6-5 and TRBJ1-2, with D tentatively TRBD1 (6 bases). Trimming pared 6 bases from V and 7 bases from J, leaving 12 bases between. CDR3 size: 12 residues. In germline, CDR1 is MNHEY, CDR2 SVGAGI. The CDR3 here is CASSYGQSGYTF. Written as DNA, the CDR3 is TGTGCCAGCAGCTACGGACAGAGTGGCTACACCTTC.

As DNA, the CDR3 is TGTGCCAGCAGCGCTAGCCGCCATCAGCCCCAGCATTTT. Its translation: CASSASRHQPQHF. This rearrangement joins TRBV7-2 to TRBJ1-5; D ambiguous. The V gene's germline CDR1 is SGHTA and CDR2 FQGNSA. Between the trimmed V and J ends, which lost 5 bases and 5 bases, there was a span of 10 bases. CDR3 size: 13 residues. The entire variable domain, with the rest obtained from reference TRBV7-2 and TRBJ1-5, is as follows: GAGVSQSPSNKVTEKGKDVELRCDPISGHTALYWYRQSLGQGLEFLIYFQGNSAPDKSGLPSDRFSAERTGGSVSTLTIQRTQQEDSAVYLCASSASRHQPQHFGDGTRLSIL.

This sequence joins TRBV3-1 (or the pseudogene TRBV3-2) and TRBJ2-2, with 8 bases that match TRBD2. The J segment lost 3 bases and the V segment lost 3 bases, leaving 3 bases of the junction unmatched. This CDR3 comprises 15 residues. CDR1 is LGHDT and CDR2 is YNNKEL in the germline V gene (reference sequence). CDR3 in DNA: TGTGCCAGCAGCCAGGCGGGGGGCCACACCGGGGAGCTGTTTTTT. Translating gives CASSQAGGHTGELFF.

V and J are TRBV5-1 and TRBJ1-1; D remains unclear. Germline V gives CDR1 SGHRS, CDR2 YFSETQ. The length of the CDR3 is 15 residues. V lost 0 bases to trimming and J lost 1 base, with 10 bases between them. The DNA of the CDR3 is TGCGCCAGCAGCTTGGTCGGCGGAGGGAACACTGAAGCTTTCTTT. Translated: CASSLVGGGNTEAFF.

The chain combines TRBV7-9 with TRBJ2-3; a possible D gene is TRBD1 (5 bases). Trimming took off 2 bases at V and 2 bases at J, with 11 bases between the two ends. This CDR3 region has 15 residues. Germline CDR1 and CDR2: SEHNR and FQNEAQ (reference sequence). Written as DNA, the CDR3 is TGTGCCAGCAGCTTACGCCGACAGAACACAGATACGCAGTATTTT. Translated: CASSLRRQNTDTQYF.

V gene TRBV19 combines with J gene TRBJ1-6; 7 bases fit TRBD1. J lost 8 bases, V lost 7 bases, and 5 bases had no gene match. Germline V gene sequence: CDR1 LNHDA, CDR2 SQIVND (reference sequence). The CDR3 consists of 13 residues. CDR3 nucleotide sequence: TGTGCCAGTACCCGGGACAGAGATTCACCCCTCCACTTT. Encoded protein: CASTRDRDSPLHF.

The genes are TRBV3-1 (or the pseudogene TRBV3-2) and TRBJ1-1; 7 bases are a match to TRBD1. The CDR3 has 15 amino acids. Germline V gives CDR1 LGHDT, CDR2 YNNKEL (reference sequence). V dropped 5 bases and J dropped 4; count of bases not matched to a gene: 10. CDR3 protein: CASSTTTGPGTEAFF. CDR3 in DNA: TGTGCCAGCAGCACGACGACAGGGCCGGGCACTGAAGCTTTCTTT.

The chain employs TRBV5-1 and TRBJ1-1; tentatively, D is TRBD1 (5 bases). Trimming shortened V by 4 bases and J by 0 bases, and 16 bases separated the two germline ends. The germline gives CDR1 SGHRS, CDR2 YFSETQ. The CDR3 length is 16 residues. This CDR3 is CASSPDIRSMNTEAFF. The CDR3, as DNA: TGCGCCAGCAGCCCGGACATACGGAGCATGAACACTGAAGCTTTCTTT.

The chain combines TRBV21-1 with TRBJ1-5; the D call in the table, TRBD1, was not verified against the DNA. TRBV21-1 is a pseudogene. This CDR3 has 18 amino acids. CDR3 DNA sequence: TGTGCCAGCAGCAAAGCGCTTTCGGCAGGCCATAGCAATCAGCCCCAGCATTTT. Translated: CASSKALSAGHSNQPQHF.

This clone was found a few times. The rearrangement joins TRBV5-1 to TRBJ1-2; weak D call: TRBD1 (6 bases). The V end was cut by 0 bases, the J end by 4 bases, with 13 bases between. Germline CDR1 SGHRS, CDR2 YFSETQ. The CDR3 runs 15 residues. The CDR3 loop is CASSLGSGESYGYTF. The CDR3 DNA reads as TGCGCCAGCAGCTTGGGCTCAGGGGAGAGCTATGGCTACACCTTC.

The rearrangement links TRBV18 to TRBJ1-2; TRBD1 matches 9 bases. Germline V gives CDR1 KGHSH, CDR2 LQKENI. V trimming: 2 bases; J trimming: 3 bases; junction bases outside the gene matches: 7. This CDR3 is built from 16 residues. CDR3 loop: CASSPAPTGGDYGYTF. CDR3 in DNA: TGTGCCAGCTCACCAGCTCCGACAGGGGGAGACTATGGCTACACCTTC. Full variable domain (outside the CDR3, taken from reference TRBV18 and TRBJ1-2): NAGVMQNPRHLVRRRGQEARLRCSPMKGHSHVYWYRQLPEEGLKFMVYLQKENIIDESGMPKERFSAEFPKEGPSILRIQQVVRGDSAAYFCASSPAPTGGDYGYTFGSGTRLTVV.

The chain uses TRBV6-6 and TRBJ2-1, with a tentative D call TRBD1 (5 bases). Per germline, CDR1 MNHNY and CDR2 SVGAGI (reference sequence). The V end lost 8 bases, the J end lost 5 bases, and 19 bases lay between the germline ends. There are 15 residues in the CDR3. In nucleotides, the CDR3 is TGTGCCAGCCAAGCTTCAGGGCGGCTCAACAATGAGCAGTTCTTC. Amino acid sequence: CASQASGRLNNEQFF.

This clone turned up a few times. V is TRBV7-2 and J is TRBJ1-2, with 8 nucleotides matching TRBD1. The CDR3 spans 16 residues. Germline assignment: CDR1 SGHTA and CDR2 FQGNSA. Germline trimming cut 0 bases from V and 8 bases from J; bases unmatched to any gene: 11. CDR3 amino acids: CASSLADGQGFGGYTF. The CDR3 DNA follows: TGTGCCAGCAGCTTAGCGGATGGACAGGGCTTTGGGGGCTACACCTTC.

This chain connects TRBV12-3 or TRBV12-4 to TRBJ1-2; no clear D. This CDR3 region has 12 residues. The ends were cut back, 4 bases at V and 5 bases at J, with 8 bases in the middle. The CDR3 DNA reads as TGTGCCAGCAGTTCGGGTGCATATGGCTACACCTTC. Protein: CASSSGAYGYTF.

V gene TRBV7-2 combines with J gene TRBJ2-3; unclear D gene. V lost 2 bases and J 4 bases, leaving 19 bases between the germline ends. The CDR3 has 17 residues. Per germline, CDR1 SGHTA and CDR2 FQGNSA. The DNA of the CDR3 is TGTGCCAGCAGCTTAATCTATCTGGAGCTCGCACCAGATACGCAGTATTTT. Its translation: CASSLIYLELAPDTQYF.

The J gene is TRBJ2-7, the V gene TRBV27, with TRBD1 as a possible D gene (6 bases). With 5 bases removed from V and 5 bases from J, the gap between germline ends came to 16 bases. CDR1 is MNHEY and CDR2 is SMNVEV in the germline V gene (reference sequence). The CDR3 is 14 residues long. CDR3 nucleotides: TGTGCCAGCAGTACCCAAACAGGGTTCCACGAGCAGTACTTC. This translates into CASSTQTGFHEQYF.

The chain uses TRBV12-5 and TRBJ2-5; 12 bases align to TRBD2. Looked up from germline, CDR1 is LGHNT and CDR2 is FRNRAP. The CDR3 is made up of 15 amino acids. Trimming took 5 bases from V and 1 from J; bases not matched to a gene: 2. The CDR3 region has the DNA TGTGCTAGTGGTCTGGGACTAGCGGGCCAAGAGACCCAGTACTTC. Amino acid sequence: CASGLGLAGQETQYF.

J is TRBJ2-2 and V is TRBV4-3, with TRBD1 identical over 9 bases. Per the germline V gene, CDR1 is LGHNA and CDR2 is YSLEER. The CDR3 is 18 residues long. Trimming removed 0 bases from V and 0 bases from J; junction bases left unmatched: 5. In DNA form, the CDR3 reads TGCGCCAGCAGCCAAGACGTAAACAGGGGGCCGAACACCGGGGAGCTGTTTTTT. Translating it yields CASSQDVNRGPNTGELFF.

V usage is TRBV5-1 and J usage is TRBJ2-7, with 7 bases lining up with TRBD2. Germline V gene data show CDR1 as SGHRS and CDR2 as YFSETQ. CDR3 length: 13 residues. V trimming: 7 bases; J trimming: 0 bases; junction bases outside the gene matches: 4. Written as DNA, the CDR3 is TGCGCCAGCGAGCGGGGAATCTCCTACGAGCAGTACTTC. It codes for CASERGISYEQYF.

This rearrangement joins TRBV11-1 to TRBJ2-5, with 9 bases fitting TRBD2. V lost 5 bases to trimming and J lost 3 bases; unmatched junction nucleotides: 10. The CDR3 covers 16 residues. Per the germline V gene, CDR1 is SGHAT and CDR2 is FQDESV (reference sequence). The CDR3 is CASSQERGVGEETQYF. CDR3 sequence (DNA): TGTGCCAGCAGCCAAGAGCGGGGGGTAGGAGAAGAGACCCAGTACTTC.

This clone showed up just once. The chain is built from TRBV5-1 and TRBJ1-2; no firm D call. V was pared by 1 base and J by 8 bases, with 15 bases between. Germline loops: CDR1 SGHRS, CDR2 YFSETQ. The CDR3 covers 14 residues. Here the CDR3 DNA reads TGCGCCAGCAGCTTGTATGACACCCAGTCGGGCTACACCTTC. As protein: CASSLYDTQSGYTF.

V is TRBV18 and J is TRBJ1-3, with 8 nucleotides matching TRBD1. CDR1 is KGHSH, CDR2 LQKENI, per germline. The CDR3 sequence is 14 residues long. V shed 6 bases and J 8 bases; nucleotides not matched to a gene: 9. The CDR3 nucleotides are TGTGCCAGCTCTCCGGGACAGGTTTCGGACACCATATATTTT. It translates to CASSPGQVSDTIYF.

V and J are TRBV27 and TRBJ1-1; a possible D gene is TRBD1 (6 bases). There are 15 residues in the CDR3. V shed 5 bases and J shed 2 bases, with 15 bases lying between them. The germline gives CDR1 MNHEY, CDR2 SMNVEV (reference sequence). CDR3 residues: CASSTHGTQNTEAFF. In nucleotides, the CDR3 is TGTGCCAGCAGTACCCACGGGACACAAAACACTGAAGCTTTCTTT.